The rows below give T cell receptor beta chains drawn from one sample of a study of blood T cell repertoires in COVID-19. The table came from immunoSEQ multiplex PCR; TCRdb's copy has only in-frame clones and leaves some out. The sample consists of roughly 400,000 clones, around nine tenths of them appearing once. The sample consisted of PBMCs or T cells enriched from blood (not recorded which). The receptors come from a woman under 30 who had been exposed to COVID-19. The CDR3 runs from the conserved cysteine through the conserved F or W. Fields, in order: J gene, clone size, V gene, D gene, CDR3 protein, CDR3 DNA. D genes are given only for firm matches. Rows give clone size only sometimes, using once, few, many, or a class for an expanded clone.

J: TRBJ1-5; size: few; V: TRBV28; D: .; CDR3: CASSSRTLAGSQHF; DNA: TGTGCCAGCAGTTCTCGGACCCTCGCAGGGTCCCAGCATTTT
J: TRBJ1-5; size: .; V: TRBV19; D: .; CDR3: CASSNKGLVYQPQHF; DNA: TGTGCCAGTAGTAATAAGGGGTTGGTGTATCAGCCCCAGCATTTT
J: TRBJ2-7; size: .; V: TRBV7-9; D: .; CDR3: CASSSSISYEQYF; DNA: TGTGCCAGCAGCTCTAGCATTTCCTACGAGCAGTACTTC
J: TRBJ2-3; size: .; V: TRBV4-2; D: TRBD1; CDR3: CASSLSSGTGTDTQYF; DNA: TGTGCCAGCAGCCTTTCCTCCGGGACAGGCACAGATACGCAGTATTTT
J: TRBJ2-1; size: .; V: TRBV28; D: TRBD2; CDR3: CASALRGGGAPEQFF; DNA: TGTGCCAGCGCCCTAAGGGGCGGGGGGGCCCCTGAGCAGTTCTTC
J: TRBJ1-3; size: few; V: TRBV28; D: TRBD1; CDR3: CASTTGGTGNTIYF; DNA: TGTGCCAGCACCACAGGGGGGACTGGAAACACCATATATTTT
J: TRBJ2-7; size: .; V: TRBV28; D: TRBD1; CDR3: CASSPNRGQRSYEQYF; DNA: TGTGCCAGCAGTCCAAACAGGGGGCAGAGATCCTACGAGCAGTACTTC
J: TRBJ2-5; size: .; V: TRBV7-2; D: TRBD1; CDR3: CASSPPGQDFQETQYF; DNA: TGTGCCAGCAGCCCGCCGGGACAGGACTTCCAAGAGACCCAGTACTTC
J: TRBJ2-1; size: .; V: TRBV7-3; D: TRBD2; CDR3: CASSLRGGTSGGNNEQFF; DNA: TGTGCCAGCAGCTTAAGAGGCGGGACTAGCGGGGGAAACAATGAGCAGTTCTTC
J: TRBJ1-2; size: .; V: TRBV7-2; D: TRBD1; CDR3: CASSWNRGTNYGYTF; DNA: TGTGCCAGCAGCTGGAACAGGGGAACAAACTATGGCTACACCTTC
J: TRBJ1-1; size: few; V: TRBV28; D: .; CDR3: CASSFIHTNTEAFF; DNA: TGTGCCAGCAGTTTCATACACACGAACACTGAAGCTTTCTTT
J: TRBJ1-2; size: once; V: TRBV5-1; D: .; CDR3: CASSLWTAYGYTF; DNA: TGCGCCAGCAGCCTCTGGACAGCTTATGGCTACACCTTC
J: TRBJ2-1; size: few; V: TRBV7-3; D: TRBD2; CDR3: CASSTQLTSGGYNEQFF; DNA: TGTGCCAGCAGCACTCAACTCACTAGCGGGGGTTACAATGAGCAGTTCTTC
J: TRBJ2-5; size: few; V: TRBV7-9; D: TRBD2; CDR3: CASSPSGWEETQYF; DNA: TGTGCCAGCAGCCCTAGCGGGTGGGAAGAGACCCAGTACTTC
J: TRBJ2-7; size: .; V: TRBV6-1; D: .; CDR3: CASSEGQTVYEQYF; DNA: TGTGCCAGCAGTGAAGGACAGACAGTCTACGAGCAGTACTTC
J: TRBJ1-6; size: .; V: TRBV5-5; D: TRBD1; CDR3: CASSSGTGGSSPLHF; DNA: TGTGCCAGCAGTTCCGGGACAGGAGGAAGTTCACCCCTCCACTTT
J: TRBJ2-5; size: .; V: TRBV27; D: .; CDR3: CASSYRSTQYF; DNA: TGTGCCAGCAGTTATCGTTCGACCCAGTACTTC
J: TRBJ2-7; size: .; V: TRBV15; D: TRBD2; CDR3: CATSPRAGGGYEQYF; DNA: TGTGCCACCAGCCCTAGAGCGGGGGGAGGCTACGAGCAGTACTTC
J: TRBJ2-1; size: .; V: TRBV7-9; D: .; CDR3: CASSPQGGEQFF; DNA: TGTGCCAGCAGCCCCCAGGGTGGGGAGCAGTTCTTC
J: TRBJ2-7; size: .; V: TRBV5-1; D: .; CDR3: CASSLEAGLSYEQYF; DNA: TGCGCCAGCAGCTTGGAAGCAGGGTTGAGCTACGAGCAGTACTTC
J: TRBJ2-3; size: .; V: TRBV5-4; D: .; CDR3: CASSFSGFADTQYF; DNA: TGTGCCAGCAGCTTTTCAGGGTTCGCAGATACGCAGTATTTT
J: TRBJ1-4; size: .; V: TRBV19; D: .; CDR3: CASRVGGAEKLFF; DNA: TGTGCCAGTAGGGTCGGGGGAGCTGAAAAACTGTTTTTT
J: TRBJ1-1; size: .; V: TRBV25-1; D: .; CDR3: CASSVSAEAFF; DNA: TGTGCCAGCAGTGTCAGCGCTGAAGCTTTCTTT
J: TRBJ2-7; size: once; V: TRBV14; D: TRBD1; CDR3: CASSHWDRVIYEQYF; DNA: TGTGCCAGCAGCCACTGGGACAGGGTAATCTACGAGCAGTACTTC
J: TRBJ1-3; size: .; V: TRBV11-2; D: .; CDR3: CASSGRSSGNTIYF; DNA: TGTGCCAGCAGCGGCCGGAGCTCTGGAAACACCATATATTTT
J: TRBJ2-3; size: .; V: TRBV28; D: TRBD2; CDR3: CASSPGTSVTSTDTQYF; DNA: TGTGCCAGCAGTCCGGGGACTAGCGTAACTAGCACAGATACGCAGTATTTT
J: TRBJ2-3; size: few; V: TRBV28; D: .; CDR3: CASRTSMVSDTQYF; DNA: TGTGCCAGCAGGACTAGTATGGTGTCAGATACGCAGTATTTT
J: TRBJ2-3; size: .; V: TRBV6-4; D: TRBD2; CDR3: CASSDSLAGGQYF; DNA: TGTGCCAGCAGTGACTCGCTAGCGGGAGGCCAGTATTTT
J: TRBJ1-1; size: .; V: TRBV5-8; D: TRBD1; CDR3: CASSTTGGNTEAFF; DNA: TGTGCCAGCAGCACGACAGGGGGGAACACTGAAGCTTTCTTT
J: TRBJ2-5; size: once; V: TRBV29-1; D: TRBD2; CDR3: CSVSGGFQETQYF; DNA: TGCAGCGTAAGCGGGGGGTTCCAAGAGACCCAGTACTTC
J: TRBJ1-6; size: few; V: TRBV5-5; D: .; CDR3: CASSLMMTDLNSPLHF; DNA: TGTGCCAGCAGCTTGATGATGACAGATCTCAATTCACCCCTCCACTTT